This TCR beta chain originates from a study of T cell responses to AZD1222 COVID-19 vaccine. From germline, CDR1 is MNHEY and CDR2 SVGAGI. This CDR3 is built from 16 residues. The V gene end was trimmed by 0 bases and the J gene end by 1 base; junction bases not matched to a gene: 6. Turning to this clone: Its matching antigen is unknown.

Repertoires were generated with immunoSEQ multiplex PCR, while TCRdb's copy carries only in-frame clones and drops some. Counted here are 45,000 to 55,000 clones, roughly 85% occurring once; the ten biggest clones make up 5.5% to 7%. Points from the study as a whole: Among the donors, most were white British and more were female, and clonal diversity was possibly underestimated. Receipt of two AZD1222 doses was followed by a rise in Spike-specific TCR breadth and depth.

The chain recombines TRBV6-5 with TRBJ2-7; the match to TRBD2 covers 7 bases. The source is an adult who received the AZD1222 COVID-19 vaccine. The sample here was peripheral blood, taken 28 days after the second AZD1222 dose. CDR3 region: CASSYSGGRASYEQYF. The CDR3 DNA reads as TGTGCCAGCAGTTACTCCGGCGGGAGAGCTTCCTACGAGCAGTACTTC.